This T cell receptor (beta chain) was identified during a study of T cells of healthy individuals. Many counts were recorded for this clonotype. V lost 7 bases and J lost 5; bases outside the gene matches: 5. CDR3 length: 13 residues. The germline V gene has CDR1 KGHDR and CDR2 SFDVKD. MiXCR, run by TCRdb on the 5' RACE reads, gives a single entry per CDR3 protein. The data contain around 83,000 distinct CDR3 sequences, approximately 5.4% of them singletons. This chain uses TRBV24-1 with TRBJ2-5, with TRBD1 identical over 8 bases. The TCR comes from a female donor in good health. In DNA, the CDR3 is TGTGCCACCAGCTTTCGACAGGGGGAGACCCAGTACTTC. Amino acid sequence: CATSFRQGETQYF.